Below, 18 T cell receptor beta chains from the same sample are listed, as sequenced in a study of siplizumab effects on memory and regulatory T cells. Here immunoSEQ multiplex PCR was the method, and the copy in TCRdb shows in-frame clones only, minus some. The sample contains under 100,000 clones, approximately 90% of which appear only once. Material: Tregs sorted from blood. All receptors come from a human donor in good health.

The V and J genes are TRBV30 and TRBJ1-2, with 8 bases identical to TRBD1. The V gene end was trimmed by 3 bases and the J gene end by 7 bases; junction bases not matched to a gene: 10. Germline CDR1 reads GTSNPN; CDR2 reads SVGIG (reference sequence). This CDR3 is 14 amino acids long. The CDR3 bases are TGTGCCTGGAGATCTTTAACAGGGGGAGGTGGCTACACCTTC. It codes for CAWRSLTGGGGYTF.

The chain combines TRBV7-3 with TRBJ2-1; possible D gene TRBD2, 5 bases. V lost 5 bases and J 5 bases, leaving 10 bases between the germline ends. This CDR3 has 13 residues. The germline V gene has CDR1 SGHTA and CDR2 FQGTGA. CDR3 region: CASSTDWNNEQFF. The CDR3 DNA sequence: TGTGCCAGCAGCACGGACTGGAACAATGAGCAGTTCTTC.

The chain couples TRBV7-9 to TRBJ2-3; 11 nucleotides match TRBD2. The CDR3 totals 16 residues. Germline lookup yields CDR1 SEHNR and CDR2 FQNEAQ (reference sequence). V trimming: 3 bases; J trimming: 4 bases; junction bases outside the gene matches: 6. The CDR3 nucleotides are TGTGCCAGCAGCTTGGCTAGCGGGGGGTTAGCAGATACGCAGTATTTT. This sequence encodes CASSLASGGLADTQYF.

V and J are TRBV21-1 and TRBJ2-5. TRBV21-1 is shown as a pseudogene. This CDR3 contains 15 residues. CDR3 nucleotide sequence: TGTGCCAGCAGCAAAGATTTCGTAAGGGAAGAGACCCAGTACTTC. Translating gives CASSKDFVREETQYF.

The chain recombines TRBV7-2 with TRBJ1-1; D unresolved. The CDR3 is 13 residues long. Germline V gene lookup returns CDR1 SGHTA and CDR2 FQGNSA. V lost 3 bases and J lost 4, with 9 bases in between. CDR3 DNA: TGTGCCAGCAGCTTTGGGATCGGCACTGAAGCTTTCTTT. This sequence encodes CASSFGIGTEAFF. Full variable domain (outside the CDR3, taken from reference TRBV7-2 and TRBJ1-1): GAGVSQSPSNKVTEKGKDVELRCDPISGHTALYWYRQSLGQGLEFLIYFQGNSAPDKSGLPSDRFSAERTGGSVSTLTIQRTQQEDSAVYLCASSFGIGTEAFFGQGTRLTVV.

The rearrangement uses TRBV6-4 and TRBJ1-6, with a possible D match to TRBD1 (5 bases). Trimming pared 0 bases from V and 6 bases from J, leaving 9 bases between. The V gene's germline CDR1 is MRHNA and CDR2 SNTAGT. This CDR3 has 15 amino acids. This CDR3 is CASSDSWDGNSPLHF. CDR3 sequence (DNA): TGTGCCAGCAGTGACTCCTGGGACGGTAATTCACCCCTCCACTTT.

This rearrangement joins TRBV29-1 to TRBJ1-1, with D perhaps TRBD1 (6 bases). This CDR3 is built from 14 residues. The V end lost 3 bases, the J end lost 5 bases, and 16 bases lay between the germline ends. CDR1 SQVTM and CDR2 ANQGSEA come from the germline V gene. CDR3: CSVDQGSSRTEAFF. The CDR3 DNA is TGCAGCGTTGATCAGGGGTCGAGTAGGACTGAAGCTTTCTTT.

The chain couples TRBV6-1 to TRBJ2-7; 8 nucleotides line up with TRBD1. V shed 5 bases and J 4 bases; nucleotides not matched to a gene: 7. This CDR3 contains 14 residues. CDR1 and CDR2 from the germline V gene are MNHNS and SASEGT. CDR3 loop: CASSSGQGPYEQYF. In DNA, the CDR3 is TGTGCCAGCAGTTCCGGACAGGGACCTTACGAGCAGTACTTC.

The CDR3 DNA reads TGTGCCAGCAGTCAACAGGGGGACAGTTCACCCCTCCACTTT. Its translation is CASSQQGDSSPLHF. The gene calls are TRBV6-1 and TRBJ1-6, with TRBD1 matching over 8 bases. V shed 5 bases, J shed 9 bases, and the junction held 6 bases outside the gene matches. Germline CDR1 reads MNHNS; CDR2 reads SASEGT. This CDR3 is 14 amino acids long.

This clone came up once. This chain links TRBV6-6 with TRBJ2-2, with D possibly matching TRBD2 (6 bases). Looked up from germline, CDR1 is MNHNY and CDR2 is SVGAGI (reference sequence). The CDR3 covers 15 residues. Trimming shortened V by 2 bases and J by 4 bases, and 11 bases separated the two germline ends. The CDR3 loop is CASSYVPGGTGELFF. CDR3 DNA: TGTGCCAGCAGTTACGTCCCCGGGGGCACCGGGGAGCTGTTTTTT.

The chain combines TRBV6-5 with TRBJ1-6; TRBD1 matches at 10 bases. Losses at the gene ends were 7 bases for V and 10 bases for J; bases not matched to a gene: 7. This CDR3 spans 14 amino acids. Germline V gene data show CDR1 as MNHEY and CDR2 as SVGAGI. CDR3 region: CASNPGQGISPLHF. CDR3 nucleotides: TGTGCCAGCAACCCGGGACAGGGGATCTCACCCCTCCACTTT.

The V and J genes are TRBV7-9 and TRBJ1-6; 9 nucleotides agree with TRBD1. CDR1 SEHNR and CDR2 FQNEAQ come from the germline V gene (reference sequence). The CDR3 is 15 residues long. The J segment lost 8 bases and the V segment lost 3 bases, leaving 5 bases of the junction unmatched. In nucleotides, the CDR3 is TGTGCCAGCAGCTTGTACCGGGACAGGGATTCACCCCTCCACTTT. It encodes CASSLYRDRDSPLHF.

The V and J genes are TRBV7-8 and TRBJ1-1, with 8 bases matching TRBD1. V was clipped by 3 bases and J by 4 bases; unmatched bases: 7. Germline assignment: CDR1 SGHVS and CDR2 FQNEAQ. This CDR3 is 15 amino acids long. CDR3 loop: CASSFQDREGTEAFF. Here the CDR3 DNA reads TGTGCCAGCAGCTTCCAGGACAGGGAGGGCACTGAAGCTTTCTTT.

This chain links TRBV2 with TRBJ2-7; D is undetermined. The CDR3 covers 12 residues. CDR1 SNHLY and CDR2 FYNNEI come from the germline V gene. V lost 5 bases and J lost 5, with 10 bases in between. The CDR3 loop reads CASSYEWDEQYF. The DNA for the CDR3 is TGTGCCAGCAGTTACGAGTGGGACGAGCAGTACTTC.

The chain is built from TRBV6-4 and TRBJ2-2; D is ambiguous. The CDR3 is 19 amino acids. V lost 4 bases and J 0 bases, leaving 21 bases between the germline ends. Germline assignment: CDR1 MRHNA and CDR2 SNTAGT. In nucleotides, the CDR3 is TGTGCCAGCAGTGCCCTAGTTCGGGCAGCCGGAGCGAACACCGGGGAGCTGTTTTTT. The encoded protein is CASSALVRAAGANTGELFF.

This clone was seen once. The V call is TRBV6-6, the J call TRBJ2-5; D perhaps matches TRBD1 (5 bases). The J call may be incorrect, as the DNA end agrees better with TRBJ2-7. Germline V CDR1 and CDR2: MNHNY, SVGAGI (reference sequence). The CDR3 sequence is 12 residues long. The CDR3: CASSHPTDEQYF. The DNA of the CDR3 is TGTGCCAGCAGCCACCCGACAGACGAGCAGTACTTC.

The chain carries TRBV6-1 and TRBJ1-2; D not certain. From germline, CDR1 is MNHNS and CDR2 SASEGT. This CDR3 has 13 residues. V was clipped by 7 bases and J by 3 bases, with 12 bases between them. The CDR3 spells CASILTSYYGYTF. As DNA, the CDR3 is TGTGCCAGCATCCTGACTAGTTACTATGGCTACACCTTC.

The CDR3 sequence: CASSFLRGPTDTQYF. DNA of the CDR3: TGTGCCAGCTCCTTCCTTAGAGGGCCCACAGATACGCAGTATTTT. The V and J genes are TRBV7-8 and TRBJ2-3, with D possibly matching TRBD2 (5 bases). This CDR3 contains 15 residues. The ends were cut back, 8 bases at V and 2 bases at J, with 17 bases in the middle. Germline V gene data show CDR1 as SGHVS and CDR2 as FQNEAQ.